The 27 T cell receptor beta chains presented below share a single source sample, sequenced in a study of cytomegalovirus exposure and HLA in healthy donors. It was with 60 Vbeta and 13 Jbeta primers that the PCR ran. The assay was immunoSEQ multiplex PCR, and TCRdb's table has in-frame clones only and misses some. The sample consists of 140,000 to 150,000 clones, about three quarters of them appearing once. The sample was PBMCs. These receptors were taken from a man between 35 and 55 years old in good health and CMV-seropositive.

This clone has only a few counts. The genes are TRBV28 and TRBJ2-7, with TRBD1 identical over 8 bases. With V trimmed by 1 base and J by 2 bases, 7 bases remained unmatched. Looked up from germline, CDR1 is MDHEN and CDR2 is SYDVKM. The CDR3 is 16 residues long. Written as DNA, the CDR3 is TGTGCCAGCAGTTTATATGGGACAGGCCAAACCTACGAGCAGTACTTC. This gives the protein CASSLYGTGQTYEQYF.

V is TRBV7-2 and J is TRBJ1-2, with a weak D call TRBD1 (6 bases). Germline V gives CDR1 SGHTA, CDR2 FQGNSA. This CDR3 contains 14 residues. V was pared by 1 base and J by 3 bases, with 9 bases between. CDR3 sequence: CASSLVAGDYGYTF. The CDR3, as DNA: TGTGCCAGCAGCTTAGTCGCAGGGGACTATGGCTACACCTTC.

The CDR3 here is CASSPGTFTEAFF. CDR3 bases: TGTGCCAGCAGCCCGGGTACGTTCACTGAAGCTTTCTTT. The chain joins TRBV7-7 to TRBJ1-1, with no clear D. The CDR3 runs to 13 residues. The germline V gene has CDR1 SSHAT and CDR2 FNYEAQ (reference sequence). Trimming left V 5 bases short and J 4 bases short, with 11 bases between.

The CDR3 nucleotides read TGTGCCAGCGCCGACCAGGGGATCGGAGGAGCTTTCTTT. Translating gives CASADQGIGGAFF. The genes are TRBV2 and TRBJ1-1; D is possibly TRBD1 (6 bases). V was pared by 8 bases and J by 10 bases, with 20 bases between. Germline V CDR1 and CDR2: SNHLY, FYNNEI. The CDR3 loop spans 13 amino acids.

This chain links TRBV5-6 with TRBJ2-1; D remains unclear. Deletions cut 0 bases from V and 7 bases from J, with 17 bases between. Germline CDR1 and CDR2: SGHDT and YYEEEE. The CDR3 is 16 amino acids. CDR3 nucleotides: TGTGCCAGCAGCTTGGTTAGGAGCCACCTAAAGAATGAGCAGTTCTTC. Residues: CASSLVRSHLKNEQFF. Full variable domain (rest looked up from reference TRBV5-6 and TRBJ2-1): DAGVTQSPTHLIKTRGQQVTLRCSPKSGHDTVSWYQQALGQGPQFIFQYYEEEERQRGNFPDRFSGHQFPNYSSELNVNALLLGDSALYLCASSLVRSHLKNEQFFGPGTRLTVL.

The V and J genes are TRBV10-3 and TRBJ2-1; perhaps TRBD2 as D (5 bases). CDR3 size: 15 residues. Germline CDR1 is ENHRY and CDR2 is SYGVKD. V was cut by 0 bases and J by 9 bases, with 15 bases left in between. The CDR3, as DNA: TGTGCCATCAGTGAGTCGGAACTAGAAATGGTTGAGCAGTTCTTC. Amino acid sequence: CAISESELEMVEQFF.

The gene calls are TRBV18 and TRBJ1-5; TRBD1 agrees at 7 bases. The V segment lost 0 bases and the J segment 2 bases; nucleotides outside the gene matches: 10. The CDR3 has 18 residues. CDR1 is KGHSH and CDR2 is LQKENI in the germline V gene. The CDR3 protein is CASSPPTGNVRGNQPQHF. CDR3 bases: TGTGCCAGCTCACCACCGACAGGGAACGTTAGGGGCAATCAGCCCCAGCATTTT.

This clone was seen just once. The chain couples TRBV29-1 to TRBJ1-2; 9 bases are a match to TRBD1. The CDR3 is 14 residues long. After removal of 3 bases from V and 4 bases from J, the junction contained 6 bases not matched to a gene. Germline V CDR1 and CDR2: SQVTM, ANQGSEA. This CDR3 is CSVDETGGPYGYTF. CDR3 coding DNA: TGCAGCGTTGATGAGACAGGGGGGCCCTATGGCTACACCTTC. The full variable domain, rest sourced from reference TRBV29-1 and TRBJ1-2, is SAVISQKPSRDICQRGTSLTIQCQVDSQVTMMFWYRQQPGQSLTLIATANQGSEATYESGFVIDKFPISRPNLTFSTLTVSNMSPEDSSIYLCSVDETGGPYGYTFGSGTRLTVV.

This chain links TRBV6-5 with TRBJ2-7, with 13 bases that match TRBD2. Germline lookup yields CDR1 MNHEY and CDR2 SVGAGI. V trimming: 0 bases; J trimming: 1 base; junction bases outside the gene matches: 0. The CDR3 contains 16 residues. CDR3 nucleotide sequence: TGTGCCAGCAGTTACTCACTAGCGGGAGGGTCCTACGAGCAGTACTTC. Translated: CASSYSLAGGSYEQYF.

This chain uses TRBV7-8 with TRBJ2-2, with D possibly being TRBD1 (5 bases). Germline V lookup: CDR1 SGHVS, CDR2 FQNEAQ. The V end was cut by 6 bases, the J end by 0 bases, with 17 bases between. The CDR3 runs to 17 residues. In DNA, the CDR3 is TGTGCCAGCAGGCTAGGGGCTGCTCCCGCGAACACCGGGGAGCTGTTTTTT. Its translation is CASRLGAAPANTGELFF.

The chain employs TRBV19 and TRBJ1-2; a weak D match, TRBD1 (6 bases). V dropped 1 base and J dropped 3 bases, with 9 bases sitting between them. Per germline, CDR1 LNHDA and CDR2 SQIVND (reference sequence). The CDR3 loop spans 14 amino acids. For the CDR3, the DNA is TGTGCCAGTAGTATAGTTTCAGGGGACTATGGCTACACCTTC. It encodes CASSIVSGDYGYTF.

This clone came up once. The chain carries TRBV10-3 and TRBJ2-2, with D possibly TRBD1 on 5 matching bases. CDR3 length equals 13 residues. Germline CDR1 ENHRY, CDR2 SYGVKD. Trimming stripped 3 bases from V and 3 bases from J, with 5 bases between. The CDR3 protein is CAISDRDTGELFF. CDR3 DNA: TGTGCCATCAGTGACAGGGACACCGGGGAGCTGTTTTTT.

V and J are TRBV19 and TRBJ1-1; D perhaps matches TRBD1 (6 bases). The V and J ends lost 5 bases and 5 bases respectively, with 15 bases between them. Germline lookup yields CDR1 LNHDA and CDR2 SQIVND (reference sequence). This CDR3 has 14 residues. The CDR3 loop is CASSPQGTGTEAFF. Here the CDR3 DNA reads TGTGCCAGTAGTCCCCAGGGGACGGGAACTGAAGCTTTCTTT.

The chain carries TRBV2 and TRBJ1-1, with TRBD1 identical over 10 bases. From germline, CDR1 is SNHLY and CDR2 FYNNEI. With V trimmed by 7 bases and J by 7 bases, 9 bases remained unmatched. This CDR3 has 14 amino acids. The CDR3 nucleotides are TGTGCCAGCACCCGACAGGGGGCGCAGGATGAAGCTTTCTTT. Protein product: CASTRQGAQDEAFF.

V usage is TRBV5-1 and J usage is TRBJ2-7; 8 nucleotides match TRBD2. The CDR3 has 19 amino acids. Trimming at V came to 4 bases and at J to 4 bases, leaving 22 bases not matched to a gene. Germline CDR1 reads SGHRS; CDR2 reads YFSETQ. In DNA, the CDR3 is TGCGCCAGCAGCCCTCAAGGAACTCCGGGAGGGGGTCCTCAATACGAGCAGTACTTC. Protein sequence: CASSPQGTPGGGPQYEQYF. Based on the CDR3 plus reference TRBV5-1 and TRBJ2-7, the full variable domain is KAGVTQTPRYLIKTRGQQVTLSCSPISGHRSVSWYQQTPGQGLQFLFEYFSETQRNKGNFPGRFSGRQFSNSRSEMNVSTLELGDSALYLCASSPQGTPGGGPQYEQYFGPGTRLTVT.

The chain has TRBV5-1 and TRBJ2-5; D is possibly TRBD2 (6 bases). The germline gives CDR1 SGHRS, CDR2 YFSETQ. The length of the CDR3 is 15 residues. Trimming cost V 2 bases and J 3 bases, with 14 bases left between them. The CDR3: CASSLTGVPEETQYF. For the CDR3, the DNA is TGCGCCAGCAGCTTAACGGGAGTCCCCGAAGAGACCCAGTACTTC.

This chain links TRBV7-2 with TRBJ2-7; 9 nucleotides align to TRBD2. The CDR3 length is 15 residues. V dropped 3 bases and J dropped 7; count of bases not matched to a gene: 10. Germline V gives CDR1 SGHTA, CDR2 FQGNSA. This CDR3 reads CASSFKTSGSAEQYF. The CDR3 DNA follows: TGTGCCAGCAGCTTCAAGACTAGCGGCAGCGCGGAGCAGTACTTC.

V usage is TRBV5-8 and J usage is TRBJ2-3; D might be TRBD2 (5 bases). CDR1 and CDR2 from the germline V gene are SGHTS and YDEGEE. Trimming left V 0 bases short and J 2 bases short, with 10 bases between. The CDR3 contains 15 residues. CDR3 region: CASSLGTADTDTQYF. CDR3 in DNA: TGTGCCAGCAGCTTGGGGACTGCCGACACAGATACGCAGTATTTT.

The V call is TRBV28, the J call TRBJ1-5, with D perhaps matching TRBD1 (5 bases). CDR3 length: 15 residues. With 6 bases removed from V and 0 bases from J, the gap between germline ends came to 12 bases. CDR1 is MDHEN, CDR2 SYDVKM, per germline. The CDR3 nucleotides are TGTGCCAGCAGCACGGGGGGTACTAGCAATCAGCCCCAGCATTTT. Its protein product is CASSTGGTSNQPQHF.

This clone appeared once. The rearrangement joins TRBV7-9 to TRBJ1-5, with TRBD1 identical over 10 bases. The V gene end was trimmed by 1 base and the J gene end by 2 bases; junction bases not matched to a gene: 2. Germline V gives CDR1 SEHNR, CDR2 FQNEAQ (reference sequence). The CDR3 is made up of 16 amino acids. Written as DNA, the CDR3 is TGTGCCAGCAGCTTAGTGGGGACAGGGGGCAATCAGCCCCAGCATTTT. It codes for CASSLVGTGGNQPQHF. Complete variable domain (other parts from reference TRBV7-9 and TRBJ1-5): DTGVSQNPRHKITKRGQNVTFRCDPISEHNRLYWYRQTLGQGPEFLTYFQNEAQLEKSRLLSDRFSAERPKGSFSTLEIQRTEQGDSAMYLCASSLVGTGGNQPQHFGDGTRLSIL.

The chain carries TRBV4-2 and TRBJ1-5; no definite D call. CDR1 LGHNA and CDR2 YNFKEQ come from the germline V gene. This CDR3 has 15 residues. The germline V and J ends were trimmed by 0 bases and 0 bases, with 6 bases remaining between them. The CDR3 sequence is CASSQDLYSNQPQHF. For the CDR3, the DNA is TGTGCCAGCAGCCAAGACCTTTATAGCAATCAGCCCCAGCATTTT.

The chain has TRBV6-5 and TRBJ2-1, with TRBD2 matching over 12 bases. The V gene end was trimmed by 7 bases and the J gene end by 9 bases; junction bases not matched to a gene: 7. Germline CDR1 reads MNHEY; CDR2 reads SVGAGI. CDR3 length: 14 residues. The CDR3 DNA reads TGTGCCAGCACCGGACTAGCGGGACTCGGTGAGCAGTTCTTC. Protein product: CASTGLAGLGEQFF.

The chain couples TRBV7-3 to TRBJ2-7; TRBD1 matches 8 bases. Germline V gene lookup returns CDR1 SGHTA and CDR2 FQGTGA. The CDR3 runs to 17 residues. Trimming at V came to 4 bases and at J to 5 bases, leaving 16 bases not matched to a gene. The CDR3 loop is CASSSGQVRFQGHEQYF. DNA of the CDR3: TGTGCCAGCAGCTCGGGACAGGTTCGATTTCAGGGCCACGAGCAGTACTTC.

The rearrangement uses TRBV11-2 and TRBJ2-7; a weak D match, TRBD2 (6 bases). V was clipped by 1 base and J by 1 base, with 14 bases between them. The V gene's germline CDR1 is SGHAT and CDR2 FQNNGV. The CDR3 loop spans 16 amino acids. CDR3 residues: CASSLAPGARSYEQYF. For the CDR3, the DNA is TGTGCCAGCAGCTTAGCTCCGGGAGCAAGGTCCTACGAGCAGTACTTC. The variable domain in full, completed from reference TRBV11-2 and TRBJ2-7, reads EAGVAQSPRYKIIEKRQSVAFWCNPISGHATLYWYQQILGQGPKLLIQFQNNGVVDDSQLPKDRFSAERLKGVDSTLKIQPAKLEDSAVYLCASSLAPGARSYEQYFGPGTRLTVT.

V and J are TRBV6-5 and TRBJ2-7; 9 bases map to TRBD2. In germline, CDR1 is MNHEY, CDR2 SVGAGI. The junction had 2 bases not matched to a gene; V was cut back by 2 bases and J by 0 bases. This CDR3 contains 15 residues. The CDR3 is CASSYAGGSSYEQYF. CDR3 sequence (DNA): TGTGCCAGCAGTTACGCGGGAGGGAGCTCCTACGAGCAGTACTTC.

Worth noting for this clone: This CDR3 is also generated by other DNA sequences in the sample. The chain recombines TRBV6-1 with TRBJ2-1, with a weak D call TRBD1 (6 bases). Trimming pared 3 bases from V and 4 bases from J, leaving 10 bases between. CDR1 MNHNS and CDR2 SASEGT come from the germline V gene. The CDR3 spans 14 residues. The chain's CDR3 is CASSEIQGYNEQFF. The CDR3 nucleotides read TGTGCCAGCAGTGAGATACAGGGATACAATGAGCAGTTCTTC.

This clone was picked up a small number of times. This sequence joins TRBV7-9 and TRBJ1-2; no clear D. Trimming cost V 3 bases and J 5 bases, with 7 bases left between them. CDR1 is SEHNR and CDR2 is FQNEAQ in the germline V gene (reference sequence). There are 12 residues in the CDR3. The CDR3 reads CASSFDFYGYTF. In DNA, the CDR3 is TGTGCCAGCAGCTTCGACTTTTATGGCTACACCTTC.